This T cell receptor (beta chain) was found in a study of cytomegalovirus exposure and HLA in healthy donors. Findings and limits, study-wide: About 87% or about 30% of the time was how often most TCR beta V segments were productive, according to an earlier analysis. Links to common viral pathogens appeared, in a later analysis, for several of the most significant clusters. Presence/absence analyses rested on an assumption that sequencing depth was roughly uniform across donors.

A note on this clone: No antigen is known for it. Other DNA sequences in the same sample also yield this CDR3.

A multiplex PCR was run with 60 Vbeta primers and 13 Jbeta primers. Study processing details: Later work found around 85 million unique TCR beta chains, with approximately 12 million shared. Sequencing was performed with immunoSEQ multiplex PCR; in TCRdb, only in-frame clones are kept and a portion is missing. Clonal size and the V and J genes are those of that table, whereas D and trimming came from the DNA. The table for this sample gives around 42,000 clones. This CDR3 spans 13 amino acids. CDR1 is MNHEY, CDR2 SVGAGI, per germline. This chain uses TRBV6-5 with TRBJ1-1; possible D gene TRBD1, 6 bases. What was sequenced was PBMCs. The sequence derives from a man aged 25-40 years in good health and CMV-seronegative. The CDR3 loop reads CASRGGASTEAFF. In DNA form, the CDR3 reads TGTGCTAGCCGTGGGGGCGCGAGCACTGAAGCTTTCTTT.